Following are 5 T cell receptor beta chains from one sample sequenced in a study of T-cell memory formation after mild COVID-19. MiXCR, run by TCRdb on the 5' RACE reads, gives a single entry per CDR3 protein. The repertoire holds roughly 510,000 distinct CDR3 sequences, with 15% to 20% as singletons. Source material: PBMCs or a T cell subset sorted from them (not recorded which). These TCRs come from an adult woman who had mild COVID-19 (a few samples of this study predate the infection). Cell type and time point are not known.

This clonotype was recorded a few times. This chain uses TRBV29-1 with TRBJ1-1; maybe TRBD1 (6 bases). This CDR3 is 13 amino acids long. Germline V gene lookup returns CDR1 SQVTM and CDR2 ANQGSEA. Trimming left V 6 bases short and J 0 bases short, with 11 bases between. CDR3 residues: CSVEGVMNTEAFF. CDR3 bases: TGCAGCGTCGAGGGGGTTATGAACACTGAAGCTTTCTTT.

This chain links TRBV4-1 with TRBJ2-5; D is undetermined. The germline V gene encodes CDR1 MGHRA and CDR2 YSYEKL. This CDR3 has 13 amino acids. Trimming removed 1 base at V and 3 bases at J, with 6 bases between. The CDR3 DNA reads TGCGCCAGCAGCCAAGGCGGAGAAGAGACCCAGTACTTC. It specifies CASSQGGEETQYF.

This clonotype has more than one count but fewer than ten. The V gene is TRBV5-1, the J gene TRBJ2-1, with 12 bases that match TRBD2. Trimming cost V 4 bases and J 7 bases; bases outside gene matches: 9. Germline assignment: CDR1 SGHRS and CDR2 YFSETQ. This CDR3 comprises 16 residues. CDR3 loop: CASSIRTSGKENEQFF. For the CDR3, the DNA is TGCGCCAGCAGCATCCGGACTAGCGGGAAGGAAAATGAGCAGTTCTTC.

This chain joins TRBV6-5 and TRBJ1-1, with no clear D. This CDR3 has 13 amino acids. V lost 0 bases to trimming and J lost 11 bases, with 13 bases between them. Germline CDR1 MNHEY, CDR2 SVGAGI. The CDR3 DNA sequence: TGTGCCAGCAGTTACTCGACCCTGGGTAGGGCTTTCTTT. Residues: CASSYSTLGRAFF.

V is TRBV7-2 and J is TRBJ1-5; D not certain. Trimming removed 4 bases at V and 1 base at J, with 8 bases between. This CDR3 contains 14 residues. The germline gives CDR1 SGHTA, CDR2 FQGNSA. The CDR3: CASSYWPSNQPQHF. As DNA, the CDR3 is TGTGCCAGCAGCTACTGGCCCAGCAATCAGCCCCAGCATTTT. The full variable domain, completed using reference TRBV7-2 and TRBJ1-5, is GAGVSQSPSNKVTEKGKDVELRCDPISGHTALYWYRQSLGQGLEFLIYFQGNSAPDKSGLPSDRFSAERTGGSVSTLTIQRTQQEDSAVYLCASSYWPSNQPQHFGDGTRLSIL.